The present T cell receptor (beta chain) was sequenced within a study of T cells in localized non-small cell lung cancer. Whole-study findings and limits: Maximal T cell clonality occurred in uninvolved adjacent lung, with tumor ranking below it. Elevated circulating T cell density in blood was associated with longer overall survival.

Of note for this clone: Antigen specificity is unknown.

TCRdb's table, derived via immunoSEQ multiplex PCR, lists solely in-frame clones and lacks some. The sample contains around 43,000 clones, about 88% of which appear only once. CDR3 length: 14 amino acids. CDR1 SGDLS and CDR2 YYNGEE come from the germline V gene. V was pared by 3 bases and J by 9 bases, with 16 bases between. This chain uses TRBV9 with TRBJ2-1, with D tentatively TRBD2 (6 bases). This receptor was obtained from a man aged 18-55 years with stage I lung adenocarcinoma. The sample here was peripheral blood, taken before any cancer treatment. CDR3 loop: CASSALGLGGEQFF. The CDR3 nucleotides read TGTGCCAGCAGCGCCCTGGGTCTGGGAGGTGAGCAGTTCTTC.